This T cell receptor beta chain emerged from a study of T cell responses to AZD1222 COVID-19 vaccine. Method: immunoSEQ multiplex PCR; TCRdb's copy keeps in-frame clones and lacks some. Of 250,000 to 300,000 clones detected, almost 95% appear once; the ten largest clones hold less than 0.65%. V lost 5 bases and J 4 bases, leaving 17 bases between the germline ends. This CDR3 spans 15 amino acids. The germline V gene has CDR1 MNHEY and CDR2 SMNVEV (reference sequence). Comment on this clone: Its target is not known.

Notes on the study in general: Donor demographics were predominantly white British with a female majority; clonal diversity may be underestimated.

The chain joins TRBV27 to TRBJ1-2, with D uncertain. The sequence was collected from an adult who received the AZD1222 COVID-19 vaccine. Sequencing was performed on peripheral blood, taken 28 days after the second AZD1222 dose. As DNA, the CDR3 is TGTGCCAGCAGTAGTTCAGCAGCCGGCAGCTATGGCTACACCTTC. Amino acid sequence: CASSSSAAGSYGYTF.